What follows are 29 T cell receptor beta chains derived from one specimen sequenced in a study of beta chain features in type 1 diabetes. All of the isolated RNA was reverse transcribed, so expressed TCRB transcripts were sequenced. Repertoires were generated with immunoSEQ multiplex PCR, while TCRdb's copy carries only in-frame clones and drops some. The profile covers about 900,000 clones, with 15% to 20% appearing a single time and around 0.02% taken by the ten largest. Sample: naive CD4+ T cells from blood. These receptors were taken from a woman under 30 in good health.

This chain uses TRBV7-2 with TRBJ2-7; TRBD2 matches at 8 bases. J was trimmed by 4 bases and V by 3 bases; bases with no gene match: 8. The CDR3 contains 15 residues. The germline gives CDR1 SGHTA, CDR2 FQGNSA. The chain's CDR3 is CASSFFSGMNYEQYF. CDR3 nucleotides: TGTGCCAGCAGCTTCTTTAGCGGGATGAATTACGAGCAGTACTTC.

This clone turned up a few times. V usage is TRBV5-8 and J usage is TRBJ2-3; TRBD2 matches 13 bases. Per the germline V gene, CDR1 is SGHTS and CDR2 is YDEGEE. J was trimmed by 4 bases and V by 6 bases; bases with no gene match: 5. The CDR3 runs to 15 residues. The CDR3 protein is CASTLAGGYADTQYF. CDR3 bases: TGTGCCAGCACACTAGCGGGAGGGTATGCAGATACGCAGTATTTT.

The rearrangement links TRBV18 to TRBJ1-2; D gene unclear. Trimming pared 3 bases from V and 0 bases from J, leaving 8 bases between. From germline, CDR1 is KGHSH and CDR2 LQKENI. CDR3 length: 14 amino acids. The CDR3 region is CASSPPIANYGYTF. DNA for the CDR3: TGTGCCAGCTCACCGCCGATCGCTAACTATGGCTACACCTTC. The full variable domain, in which reference TRBV18 and TRBJ1-2 provide the parts outside the CDR3, is NAGVMQNPRHLVRRRGQEARLRCSPMKGHSHVYWYRQLPEEGLKFMVYLQKENIIDESGMPKERFSAEFPKEGPSILRIQQVVRGDSAAYFCASSPPIANYGYTFGSGTRLTVV.

This clone was detected a few times. The chain uses TRBV27 and TRBJ2-1; 9 bases fit TRBD1. The CDR3 totals 16 residues. The J segment lost 1 base and the V segment lost 3 bases, leaving 4 bases of the junction unmatched. Germline CDR1 and CDR2: MNHEY and SMNVEV (reference sequence). Written as DNA, the CDR3 is TGTGCCAGCAGTTTCCTGGACAGGGGATCCTACAATGAGCAGTTCTTC. It is translated as CASSFLDRGSYNEQFF.

The chain combines TRBV7-2 with TRBJ2-1; 10 bases fit TRBD1. Germline loops: CDR1 SGHTA, CDR2 FQGNSA. V lost 2 bases, J lost 5 bases, and 6 bases stayed unmatched. The CDR3 contains 16 residues. CDR3 DNA sequence: TGTGCCAGCAGCTTATCGGGACAGGGGTTGGACAATGAGCAGTTCTTC. The encoded protein is CASSLSGQGLDNEQFF. Together with reference TRBV7-2 and TRBJ2-1, the CDR3 gives the full variable domain: GAGVSQSPSNKVTEKGKDVELRCDPISGHTALYWYRQSLGQGLEFLIYFQGNSAPDKSGLPSDRFSAERTGGSVSTLTIQRTQQEDSAVYLCASSLSGQGLDNEQFFGPGTRLTVL.

This clone was found a few times. This sequence joins TRBV9 and TRBJ2-2; D is uncertain. CDR1 SGDLS and CDR2 YYNGEE come from the germline V gene. With 0 bases removed from V and 6 bases from J, the gap between germline ends came to 27 bases. This CDR3 contains 20 residues. The CDR3 sequence is CASSVEYRHRKPRYPGELFF. The CDR3 coding sequence is TGTGCCAGCAGCGTAGAGTATAGGCATAGAAAACCAAGGTATCCCGGGGAGCTGTTTTTT.

The chain has TRBV2 and TRBJ2-5; D call uncertain. The V end lost 5 bases, the J end lost 5 bases, and 15 bases lay between the germline ends. CDR1 is SNHLY and CDR2 is FYNNEI in the germline V gene. The CDR3 is 14 residues long. CDR3 sequence reads: CASSYVVSAETQYF. CDR3 nucleotides: TGTGCCAGCAGTTATGTCGTTTCGGCGGAGACCCAGTACTTC. Supplemented by reference TRBV2 and TRBJ2-5, the full variable domain reads EPEVTQTPSHQVTQMGQEVILRCVPISNHLYFYWYRQILGQKVEFLVSFYNNEISEKSEIFDDQFSVERPDGSNFTLKIRSTKLEDSAMYFCASSYVVSAETQYFGPGTRLLVL.

The rearrangement links TRBV10-3 to TRBJ2-3; 7 nucleotides match TRBD2. In germline, CDR1 is ENHRY, CDR2 SYGVKD. Trimming at V came to 7 bases and at J to 1 base, leaving 8 bases not matched to a gene. The CDR3 consists of 15 residues. In DNA form, the CDR3 reads TGTGCCATCAAGACATCAGCGGGACGCACAGATACGCAGTATTTT. It codes for CAIKTSAGRTDTQYF.

The chain recombines TRBV6-5 with TRBJ2-1, with 8 bases that match TRBD2. CDR1 is MNHEY, CDR2 SVGAGI, per germline. Germline trimming cut 0 bases from V and 7 bases from J; bases unmatched to any gene: 8. The CDR3 extends over 16 amino acids. The CDR3, as DNA: TGTGCCAGCAGTTACTCCGGACTAGCCTCGTCGAATGAGCAGTTCTTC. Translated: CASSYSGLASSNEQFF.

The CDR3 loop reads CASTKGLAGAFAGELFF. The CDR3, as DNA: TGTGCCAGCACCAAAGGACTAGCGGGAGCGTTCGCCGGGGAGCTGTTTTTT. The chain links TRBV9 to TRBJ2-2, with TRBD2 matching 13 bases. The CDR3 has 17 amino acids. V dropped 6 bases and J dropped 6; count of bases not matched to a gene: 11. The germline gives CDR1 SGDLS, CDR2 YYNGEE.

The J gene is TRBJ2-7, the V gene TRBV9, with D perhaps TRBD1 or TRBD2 (7 bases each). Trimming took off 4 bases at V and 7 bases at J, with 15 bases between the two ends. The germline V gene encodes CDR1 SGDLS and CDR2 YYNGEE. The CDR3 loop spans 13 amino acids. This chain's CDR3 is CASSIRQGGEQYF. The CDR3, as DNA: TGTGCCAGCAGCATCCGACAGGGAGGGGAGCAGTACTTC.

There are a few counts of this clone. The CDR3 DNA follows: TGCGCCAGCAGCCGGTTGGGAGAGACAGGGGAGTACGAGCAGTACTTC. Translating it yields CASSRLGETGEYEQYF. The chain employs TRBV4-3 and TRBJ2-7; 8 nucleotides agree with TRBD1. The CDR3 consists of 16 residues. Germline V gene lookup returns CDR1 LGHNA and CDR2 YSLEER. With 4 bases clipped from V and 4 bases from J, the junction kept 12 bases outside the gene matches.

This clone was observed a few times. V is TRBV7-3 and J is TRBJ2-1, with D possibly called TRBD1 or TRBD2 (5 bases each). The CDR3 has 14 residues. CDR1 and CDR2 from the germline V gene are SGHTA and FQGTGA. V lost 5 bases to trimming and J lost 5 bases, with 13 bases between them. CDR3 protein: CASSPWGSNNEQFF. Here the CDR3 DNA reads TGTGCCAGCAGCCCATGGGGGAGTAACAATGAGCAGTTCTTC.

This clone turned up a few times. At one boundary the junction diverges from the germline segment, which might be a read error. The V gene is TRBV7-9, the J gene TRBJ2-7; D gene ambiguous. CDR3 length: 13 residues. Germline values: CDR1 SEHNR, CDR2 FQNEAQ (reference sequence). CDR3 sequence reads: CASSQHTLRELYF. The CDR3 coding sequence is TGTGCCAGCAGCCAGCATACTCTTCGAGAGCTGTACTTC.

This clone was seen a few times. The genes are TRBV19 and TRBJ2-4, with 14 bases fitting TRBD2. This CDR3 comprises 15 residues. Germline CDR1 LNHDA, CDR2 SQIVND (reference sequence). V lost 9 bases to trimming and J lost 2 bases; unmatched junction nucleotides: 3. CDR3 protein: CASRLAGGPKNIQYF. CDR3 sequence (DNA): TGTGCCAGCAGACTAGCGGGAGGGCCCAAAAACATTCAGTACTTC.

The chain joins TRBV29-1 to TRBJ2-3; D is uncertain. The CDR3 totals 9 residues. Germline values: CDR1 SQVTM, CDR2 ANQGSEA. The V end was cut by 3 bases, the J end by 12 bases, with 7 bases between. CDR3 sequence: CSVDADQYF. The CDR3 coding sequence is TGCAGCGTTGACGCCGACCAGTATTTT.

This clone has a handful of counts. The chain carries TRBV2 and TRBJ1-4; 10 bases map to TRBD1. Looked up from germline, CDR1 is SNHLY and CDR2 is FYNNEI. The length of the CDR3 is 14 residues. Trimming took 6 bases from V and 7 from J; bases not matched to a gene: 5. The CDR3 loop reads CASRSGTGVEKLFF. CDR3 DNA sequence: TGTGCCAGCAGATCCGGGACAGGGGTTGAAAAACTGTTTTTT.

A few counts support this clone. This chain connects TRBV2 to TRBJ2-1; unclear D gene. The CDR3 runs to 16 residues. Trimming shortened V by 2 bases and J by 6 bases, and 17 bases separated the two germline ends. CDR1 SNHLY and CDR2 FYNNEI come from the germline V gene. CDR3: CASSEPASWRTNEQFF. Written as DNA, the CDR3 is TGTGCCAGCAGTGAACCGGCTTCCTGGCGGACCAATGAGCAGTTCTTC.

This chain links TRBV5-6 with TRBJ2-3, with 7 nucleotides matching TRBD2. V lost 6 bases to trimming and J lost 3 bases; unmatched junction nucleotides: 1. The CDR3 runs to 12 residues. The germline V gene encodes CDR1 SGHDT and CDR2 YYEEEE. CDR3 DNA: TGTGCCAGCACCGGGGGGACAGATACGCAGTATTTT. This gives the protein CASTGGTDTQYF.

The chain has TRBV7-9 and TRBJ2-1, with TRBD2 as a possible D gene (5 bases). V gave up 3 bases and J gave up 1 base, with 16 bases separating them. CDR1 is SEHNR and CDR2 is FQNEAQ in the germline V gene (reference sequence). This CDR3 is built from 17 residues. This chain's CDR3 is CASSFSSRPGSYNEQFF. In nucleotides, the CDR3 is TGTGCCAGCAGCTTCTCATCCCGGCCGGGATCCTACAATGAGCAGTTCTTC.

J is TRBJ2-1 and V is TRBV7-3; 13 nucleotides agree with TRBD2. The CDR3 runs 18 residues. The J segment lost 7 bases and the V segment lost 1 base, leaving 10 bases of the junction unmatched. Germline V gene data show CDR1 as SGHTA and CDR2 as FQGTGA. This CDR3 reads CASSLSSPLAGGPNEQFF. The CDR3, as DNA: TGTGCCAGCAGCTTAAGTTCACCACTAGCGGGAGGGCCAAATGAGCAGTTCTTC.

The chain couples TRBV5-1 to TRBJ2-3; 14 bases are a match to TRBD2. The ends lost 6 bases at V and 4 bases at J; junction bases unmatched: 7. CDR1 SGHRS and CDR2 YFSETQ come from the germline V gene. The CDR3 has 16 amino acids. Here the CDR3 DNA reads TGCGCCAGCAATCCGACTAGCGGGAGGGCCGCAGATACGCAGTATTTT. Translated, it gives CASNPTSGRAADTQYF.

In this sample, this clone turned up a few times. The chain employs TRBV5-1 and TRBJ2-5; D might be TRBD1 or TRBD2, each matching 5 bases. Germline CDR1 reads SGHRS; CDR2 reads YFSETQ. V was clipped by 3 bases and J by 2 bases, with 14 bases between them. The CDR3 loop spans 15 amino acids. The CDR3, as DNA: TGCGCCAGCAGCTCCGGGGCGGCAGTTCAAGAGACCCAGTACTTC. It encodes CASSSGAAVQETQYF. The entire variable domain, with the rest obtained from reference TRBV5-1 and TRBJ2-5, is as follows: KAGVTQTPRYLIKTRGQQVTLSCSPISGHRSVSWYQQTPGQGLQFLFEYFSETQRNKGNFPGRFSGRQFSNSRSEMNVSTLELGDSALYLCASSSGAAVQETQYFGPGTRLLVL.

The chain links TRBV9 to TRBJ1-4; D not certain. V was cut by 0 bases and J by 14 bases, with 20 bases left in between. CDR1 is SGDLS, CDR2 YYNGEE, per germline. The CDR3 is 15 amino acids. CDR3 loop: CASSVEGSRTEGLFF. In DNA form, the CDR3 reads TGTGCCAGCAGCGTAGAGGGATCTAGAACGGAAGGGCTGTTTTTT.

Concerning this clone itself: A much larger clone lies a single base off, so this may be a read error. The CDR3 DNA follows: TGTGCCAGCAGCGGCGGGAGCTCCTACGAGCAGTACTTC. Its protein product is CASSGGSSYEQYF. The chain is built from TRBV11-2 and TRBJ2-7; 7 bases match TRBD2. V dropped 5 bases and J dropped 0; count of bases not matched to a gene: 1. This CDR3 comprises 13 residues. CDR1 is SGHAT, CDR2 FQNNGV, per germline. Supplemented by reference TRBV11-2 and TRBJ2-7, the full variable domain reads EAGVAQSPRYKIIEKRQSVAFWCNPISGHATLYWYQQILGQGPKLLIQFQNNGVVDDSQLPKDRFSAERLKGVDSTLKIQPAKLEDSAVYLCASSGGSSYEQYFGPGTRLTVT.

Remarks on this clone: A much larger clone lies a single base off, so this may be a read error. The chain employs TRBV13 and TRBJ1-1; D not resolved. Trimming pared 3 bases from V and 5 bases from J, leaving 4 bases between. The CDR3 is 11 residues long. CDR1 is PRHDT, CDR2 FYEKMQ, per germline (reference sequence). CDR3 region: CASSLRTEAFF. CDR3 sequence (DNA): TGTGCCAGCAGCTTGAGGACTGAAGCTTTCTTT.

The J gene is TRBJ2-5, the V gene TRBV29-1; 13 nucleotides agree with TRBD2. This CDR3 has 11 residues. Losses at the gene ends were 4 bases for V and 11 bases for J; bases not matched to a gene: 1. The germline V gene encodes CDR1 SQVTM and CDR2 ANQGSEA. The CDR3 spells CSVGTSGRQYF. In nucleotides, the CDR3 is TGCAGCGTTGGGACTAGCGGGAGACAGTACTTC.

A few counts support this clone. The chain is built from TRBV19 and TRBJ2-5; 7 nucleotides match TRBD1. The J call could be wrong; TRBJ2-7 is a better fit for the DNA end. This CDR3 comprises 13 residues. Germline V gene sequence: CDR1 LNHDA, CDR2 SQIVND (reference sequence). The CDR3 coding sequence is TGTGCCAGTAGTATACAGGGGGCCTACGAGCAGTACTTC. This codes for CASSIQGAYEQYF.

The chain is built from TRBV28 and TRBJ1-5; possibly TRBD1 for D (5 bases). Germline assignment: CDR1 MDHEN and CDR2 SYDVKM. This CDR3 has 15 amino acids. Trimming removed 4 bases from V and 2 bases from J, with 12 bases in between. The CDR3 loop reads CASSSSGMGNQPQHF. CDR3 DNA sequence: TGTGCCAGCAGTTCATCAGGGATGGGCAATCAGCCCCAGCATTTT.